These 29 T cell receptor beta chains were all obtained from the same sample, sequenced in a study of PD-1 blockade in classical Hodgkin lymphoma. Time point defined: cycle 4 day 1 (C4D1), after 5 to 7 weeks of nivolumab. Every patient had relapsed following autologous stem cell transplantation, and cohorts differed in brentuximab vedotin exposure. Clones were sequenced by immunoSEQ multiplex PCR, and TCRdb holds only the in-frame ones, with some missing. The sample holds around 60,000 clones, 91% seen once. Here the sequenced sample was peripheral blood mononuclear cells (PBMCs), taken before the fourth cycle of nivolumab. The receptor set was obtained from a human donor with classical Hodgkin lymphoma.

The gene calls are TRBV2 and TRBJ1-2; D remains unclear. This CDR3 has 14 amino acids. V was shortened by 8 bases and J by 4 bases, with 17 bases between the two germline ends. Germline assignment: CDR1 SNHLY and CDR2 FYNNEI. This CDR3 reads CASGSFLFPYGYTF. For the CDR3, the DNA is TGTGCCAGCGGGTCATTCCTGTTCCCCTATGGCTACACCTTC.

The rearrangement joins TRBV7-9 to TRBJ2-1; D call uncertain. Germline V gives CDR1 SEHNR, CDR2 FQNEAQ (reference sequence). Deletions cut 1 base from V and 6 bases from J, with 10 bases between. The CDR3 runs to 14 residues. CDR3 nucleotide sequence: TGTGCCAGCAGCTTAGGGGTCCCCGGCAATGAGCAGTTCTTC. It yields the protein CASSLGVPGNEQFF.

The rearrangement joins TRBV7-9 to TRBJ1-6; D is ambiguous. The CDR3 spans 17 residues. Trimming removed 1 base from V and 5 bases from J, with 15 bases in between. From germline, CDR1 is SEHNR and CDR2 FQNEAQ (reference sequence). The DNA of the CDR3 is TGTGCCAGCAGCTTAGGTGTCGGCGCCGCACATAATTCACCCCTCCACTTT. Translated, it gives CASSLGVGAAHNSPLHF. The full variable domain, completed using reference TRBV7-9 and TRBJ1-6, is DTGVSQNPRHKITKRGQNVTFRCDPISEHNRLYWYRQTLGQGPEFLTYFQNEAQLEKSRLLSDRFSAERPKGSFSTLEIQRTEQGDSAMYLCASSLGVGAAHNSPLHFGNGTRLTVT.

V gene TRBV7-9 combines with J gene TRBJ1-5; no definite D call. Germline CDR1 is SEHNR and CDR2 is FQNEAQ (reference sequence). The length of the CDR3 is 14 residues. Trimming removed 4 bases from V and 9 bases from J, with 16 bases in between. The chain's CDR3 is CASSYDPDGMPQHF. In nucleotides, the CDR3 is TGTGCCAGCAGCTACGACCCGGACGGGATGCCCCAGCATTTT.

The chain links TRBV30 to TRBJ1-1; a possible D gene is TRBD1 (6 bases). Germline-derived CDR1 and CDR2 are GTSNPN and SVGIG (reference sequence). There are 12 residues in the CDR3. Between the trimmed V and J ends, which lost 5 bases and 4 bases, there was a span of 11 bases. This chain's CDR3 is CAWVTGTTEAFF. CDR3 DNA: TGTGCCTGGGTGACAGGCACCACTGAAGCTTTCTTT.

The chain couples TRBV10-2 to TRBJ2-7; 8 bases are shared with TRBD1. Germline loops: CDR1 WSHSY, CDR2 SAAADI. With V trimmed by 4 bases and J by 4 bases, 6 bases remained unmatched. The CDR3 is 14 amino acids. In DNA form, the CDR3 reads TGCGCCAGCAGTGTCGCAGGGGGCTTATACGAGCAGTACTTC. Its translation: CASSVAGGLYEQYF.

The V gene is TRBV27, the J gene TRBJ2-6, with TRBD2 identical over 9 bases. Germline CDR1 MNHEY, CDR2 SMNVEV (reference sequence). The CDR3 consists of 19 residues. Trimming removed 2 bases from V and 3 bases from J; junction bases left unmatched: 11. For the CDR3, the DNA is TGTGCCAGCAGTTTAAAGGGCGGGGGGGCCGATAGTGGGGCCAACGTCCTGACTTTC. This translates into CASSLKGGGADSGANVLTF.

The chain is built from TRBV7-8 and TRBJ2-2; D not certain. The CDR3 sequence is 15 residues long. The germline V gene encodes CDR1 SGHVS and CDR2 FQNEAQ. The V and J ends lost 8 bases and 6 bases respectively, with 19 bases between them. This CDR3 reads CASVRIPMWAGELFF. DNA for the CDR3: TGTGCCAGCGTTAGAATACCTATGTGGGCCGGGGAGCTGTTTTTT.

CDR3 nucleotide sequence: TGTGCCAGCAGCTTGGCAGTAGGTGTCTATGGCTACACCTTC. This sequence encodes CASSLAVGVYGYTF. The V gene is TRBV5-4, the J gene TRBJ1-2; D gene unclear. The length of the CDR3 is 14 residues. Germline V gives CDR1 SGHNT, CDR2 YYREEE (reference sequence). Between the trimmed V and J ends, which lost 0 bases and 4 bases, there was a span of 10 bases.

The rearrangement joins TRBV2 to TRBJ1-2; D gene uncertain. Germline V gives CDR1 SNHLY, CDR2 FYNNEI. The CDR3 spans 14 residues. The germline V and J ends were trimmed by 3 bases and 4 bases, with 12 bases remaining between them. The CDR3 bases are TGTGCCAGCAGTGAGGACGGGAAATCCTATGGCTACACCTTC. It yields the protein CASSEDGKSYGYTF. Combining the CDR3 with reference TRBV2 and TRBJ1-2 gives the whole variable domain EPEVTQTPSHQVTQMGQEVILRCVPISNHLYFYWYRQILGQKVEFLVSFYNNEISEKSEIFDDQFSVERPDGSNFTLKIRSTKLEDSAMYFCASSEDGKSYGYTFGSGTRLTVV.

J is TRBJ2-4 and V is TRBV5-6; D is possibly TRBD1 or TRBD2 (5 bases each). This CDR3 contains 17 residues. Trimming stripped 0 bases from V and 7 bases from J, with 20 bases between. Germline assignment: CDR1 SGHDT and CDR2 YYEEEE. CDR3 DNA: TGTGCCAGCAGCTTGGTCCTTGGGACGGACTTTGGGAACATTCAGTACTTC. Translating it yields CASSLVLGTDFGNIQYF.

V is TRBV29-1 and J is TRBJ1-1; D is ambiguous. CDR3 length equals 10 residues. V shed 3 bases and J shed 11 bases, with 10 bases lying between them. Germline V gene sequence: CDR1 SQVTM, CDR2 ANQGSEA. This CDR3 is CSVDRGTAFF. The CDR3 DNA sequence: TGCAGCGTTGACCGGGGAACGGCTTTCTTT.

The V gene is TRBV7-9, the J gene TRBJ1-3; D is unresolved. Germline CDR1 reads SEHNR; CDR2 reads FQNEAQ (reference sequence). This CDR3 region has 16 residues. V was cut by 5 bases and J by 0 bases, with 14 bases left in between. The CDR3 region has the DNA TGTGCCAGCAGCCCCTGGACTCAAAGCTCTGGAAACACCATATATTTT. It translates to CASSPWTQSSGNTIYF.

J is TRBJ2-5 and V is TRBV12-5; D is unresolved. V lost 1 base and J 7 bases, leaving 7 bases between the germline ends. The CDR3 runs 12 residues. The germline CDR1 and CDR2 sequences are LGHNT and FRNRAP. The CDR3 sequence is CASGLAGVTQYF. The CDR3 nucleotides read TGTGCTAGTGGTTTGGCCGGCGTGACCCAGTACTTC.

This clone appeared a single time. The CDR3 loop reads CASSSPGQGASGYTF. The CDR3 DNA follows: TGTGCCAGCAGTTCCCCGGGACAGGGAGCGAGTGGCTACACCTTC. The genes are TRBV5-6 and TRBJ1-2; 9 nucleotides match TRBD1. Trimming at V came to 5 bases and at J to 7 bases, leaving 12 bases not matched to a gene. This CDR3 region has 15 residues. Germline V gives CDR1 SGHDT, CDR2 YYEEEE.

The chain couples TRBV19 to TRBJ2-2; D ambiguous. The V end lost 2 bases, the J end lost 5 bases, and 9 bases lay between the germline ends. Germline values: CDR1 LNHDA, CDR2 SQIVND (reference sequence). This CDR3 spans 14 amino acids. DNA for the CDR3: TGTGCCAGTAGTATAAGACCAGTTACCGGGGAGCTGTTTTTT. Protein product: CASSIRPVTGELFF. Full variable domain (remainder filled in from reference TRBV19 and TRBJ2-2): DGGITQSPKYLFRKEGQNVTLSCEQNLNHDAMYWYRQDPGQGLRLIYYSQIVNDFQKGDIAEGYSVSREKKESFPLTVTSAQKNPTAFYLCASSIRPVTGELFFGEGSRLTVL.

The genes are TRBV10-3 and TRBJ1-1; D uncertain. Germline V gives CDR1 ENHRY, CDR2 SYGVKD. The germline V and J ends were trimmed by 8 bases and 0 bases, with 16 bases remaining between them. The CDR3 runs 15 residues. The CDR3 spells CAICGSLSMNTEAFF. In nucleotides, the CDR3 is TGTGCCATCTGCGGGAGCCTATCCATGAACACTGAAGCTTTCTTT.

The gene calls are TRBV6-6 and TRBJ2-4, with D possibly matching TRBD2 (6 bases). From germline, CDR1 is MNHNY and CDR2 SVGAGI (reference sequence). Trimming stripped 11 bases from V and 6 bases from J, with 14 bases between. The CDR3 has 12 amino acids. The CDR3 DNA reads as TGTGCCGGGGGGACCGGTGGAAACATTCAGTACTTC. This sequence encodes CAGGTGGNIQYF.

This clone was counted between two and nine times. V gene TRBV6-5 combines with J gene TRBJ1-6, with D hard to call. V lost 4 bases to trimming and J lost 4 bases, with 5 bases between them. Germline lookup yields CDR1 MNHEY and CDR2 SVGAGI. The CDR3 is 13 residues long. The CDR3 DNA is TGTGCCAGCAGTTCCCGGTATAATTCACCCCTCCACTTT. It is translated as CASSSRYNSPLHF.

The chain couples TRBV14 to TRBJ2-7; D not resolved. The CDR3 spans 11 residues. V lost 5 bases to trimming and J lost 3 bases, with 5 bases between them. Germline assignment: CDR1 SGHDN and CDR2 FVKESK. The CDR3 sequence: CASSSYYEQYF. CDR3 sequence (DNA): TGTGCCAGCAGCAGCTACTACGAGCAGTACTTC.

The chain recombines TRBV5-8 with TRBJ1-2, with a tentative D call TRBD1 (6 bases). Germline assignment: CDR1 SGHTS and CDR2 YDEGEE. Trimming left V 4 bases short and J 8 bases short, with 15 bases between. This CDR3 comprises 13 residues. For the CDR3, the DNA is TGTGCCAGCAGCCCCTATGTAGGGGGAGGCTACACCTTC. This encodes CASSPYVGGGYTF.

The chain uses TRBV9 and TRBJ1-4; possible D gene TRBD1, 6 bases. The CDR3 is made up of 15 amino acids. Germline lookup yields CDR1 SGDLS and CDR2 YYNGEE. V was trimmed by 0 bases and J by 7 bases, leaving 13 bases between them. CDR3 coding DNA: TGTGCCAGCAGCGTAGGTGGAGGGACATTTGAAAAACTGTTTTTT. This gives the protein CASSVGGGTFEKLFF. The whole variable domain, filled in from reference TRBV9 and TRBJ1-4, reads DSGVTQTPKHLITATGQRVTLRCSPRSGDLSVYWYQQSLDQGLQFLIQYYNGEERAKGNILERFSAQQFPDLHSELNLSSLELGDSALYFCASSVGGGTFEKLFFGSGTQLSVL.

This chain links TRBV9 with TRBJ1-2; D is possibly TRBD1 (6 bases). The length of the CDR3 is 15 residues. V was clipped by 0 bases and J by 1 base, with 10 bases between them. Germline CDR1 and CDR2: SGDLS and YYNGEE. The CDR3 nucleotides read TGTGCCAGCAGCGTAGGGATAGGGGGTAACTATGGCTACACCTTC. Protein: CASSVGIGGNYGYTF.

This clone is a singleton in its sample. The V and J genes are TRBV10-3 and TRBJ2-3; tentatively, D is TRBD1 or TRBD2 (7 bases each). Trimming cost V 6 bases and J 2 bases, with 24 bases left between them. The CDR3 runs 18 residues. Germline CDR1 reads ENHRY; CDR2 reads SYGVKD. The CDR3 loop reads CAISVTAWEGAFTDTQYF. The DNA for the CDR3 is TGTGCCATCAGCGTAACAGCATGGGAGGGGGCCTTCACAGATACGCAGTATTTT.

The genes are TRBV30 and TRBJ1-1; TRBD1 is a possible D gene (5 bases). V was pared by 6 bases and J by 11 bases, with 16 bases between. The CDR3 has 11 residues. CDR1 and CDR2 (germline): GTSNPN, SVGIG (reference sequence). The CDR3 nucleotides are TGTGCCTGCGAGGCAGGGTGGGGGGCTTTCTTT. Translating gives CACEAGWGAFF.

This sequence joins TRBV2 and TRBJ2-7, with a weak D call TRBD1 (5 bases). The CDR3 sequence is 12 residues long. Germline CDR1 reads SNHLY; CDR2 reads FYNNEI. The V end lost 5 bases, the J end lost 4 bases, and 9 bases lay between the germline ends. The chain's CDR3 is CASSPQGYEQYF. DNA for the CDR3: TGTGCCAGCAGTCCCCAGGGTTACGAGCAGTACTTC.

The CDR3 region has the DNA TGTGCCAGCAGCTTAGATGTTGGGGGCGAGCAGTTCTTC. This gives the protein CASSLDVGGEQFF. The chain carries TRBV11-3 and TRBJ2-1; D possibly corresponds to TRBD1 (6 bases). Germline V CDR1 and CDR2: SGHNT, YENEEA. The CDR3 is 13 amino acids. V was trimmed by 0 bases and J by 10 bases, leaving 10 bases between them.

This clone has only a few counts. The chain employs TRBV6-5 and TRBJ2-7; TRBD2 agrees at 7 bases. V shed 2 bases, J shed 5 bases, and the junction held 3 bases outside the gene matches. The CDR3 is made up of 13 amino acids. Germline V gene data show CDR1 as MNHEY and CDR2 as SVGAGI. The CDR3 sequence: CASSYSGADEQYF. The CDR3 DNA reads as TGTGCCAGCAGTTACAGCGGGGCTGACGAGCAGTACTTC.

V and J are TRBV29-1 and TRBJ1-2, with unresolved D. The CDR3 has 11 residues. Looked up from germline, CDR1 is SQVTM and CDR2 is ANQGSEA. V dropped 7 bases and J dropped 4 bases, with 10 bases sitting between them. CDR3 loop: CSAATSYGYTF. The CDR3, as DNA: TGCAGCGCTGCTACTAGCTATGGCTACACCTTC.